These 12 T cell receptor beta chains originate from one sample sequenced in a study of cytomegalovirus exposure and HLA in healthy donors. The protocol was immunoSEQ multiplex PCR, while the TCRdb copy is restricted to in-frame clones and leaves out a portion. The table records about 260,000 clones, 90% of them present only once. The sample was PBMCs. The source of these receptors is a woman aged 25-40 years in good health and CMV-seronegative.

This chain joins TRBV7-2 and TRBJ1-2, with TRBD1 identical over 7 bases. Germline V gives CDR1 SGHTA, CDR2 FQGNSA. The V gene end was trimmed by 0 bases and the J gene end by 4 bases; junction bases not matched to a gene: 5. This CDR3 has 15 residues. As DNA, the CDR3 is TGTGCCAGCAGCTTAGCCGGGACAGACAGCTATGGCTACACCTTC. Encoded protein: CASSLAGTDSYGYTF.

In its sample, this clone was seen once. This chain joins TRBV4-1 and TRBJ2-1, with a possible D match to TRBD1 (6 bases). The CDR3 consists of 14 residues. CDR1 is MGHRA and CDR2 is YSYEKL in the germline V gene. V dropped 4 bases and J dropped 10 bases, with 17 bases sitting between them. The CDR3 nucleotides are TGCGCCAGCAGCCTAGAAGGGGGAACACTGGAGCAGTTCTTC. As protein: CASSLEGGTLEQFF.

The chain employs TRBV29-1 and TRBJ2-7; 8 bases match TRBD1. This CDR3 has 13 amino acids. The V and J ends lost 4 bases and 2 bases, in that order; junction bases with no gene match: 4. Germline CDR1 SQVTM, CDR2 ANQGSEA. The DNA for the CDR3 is TGCAGCGTTGGGGGACAGGCCCCCTACGAGCAGTACTTC. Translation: CSVGGQAPYEQYF.

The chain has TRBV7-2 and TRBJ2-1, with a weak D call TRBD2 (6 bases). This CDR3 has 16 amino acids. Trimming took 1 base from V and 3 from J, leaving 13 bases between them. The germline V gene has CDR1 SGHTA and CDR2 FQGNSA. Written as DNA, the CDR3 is TGTGCCAGCAGCTTAGTGGTTAGCGGACTCTACAATGAGCAGTTCTTC. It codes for CASSLVVSGLYNEQFF.

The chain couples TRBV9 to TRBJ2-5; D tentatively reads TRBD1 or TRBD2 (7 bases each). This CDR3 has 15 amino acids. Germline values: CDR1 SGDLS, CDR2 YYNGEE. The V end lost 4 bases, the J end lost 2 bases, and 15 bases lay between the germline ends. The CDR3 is CASSTSGTVQETQYF. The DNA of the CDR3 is TGTGCCAGCAGCACGAGCGGGACAGTACAAGAGACCCAGTACTTC.

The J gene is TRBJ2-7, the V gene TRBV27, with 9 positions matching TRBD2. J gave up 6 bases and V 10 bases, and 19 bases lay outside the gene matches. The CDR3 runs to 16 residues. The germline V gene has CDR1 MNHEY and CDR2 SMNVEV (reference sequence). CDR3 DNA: TGTGCCACCCGATTTTTACGTAGCGGGAGTTTTGGCGAGCAGTACTTC. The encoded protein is CATRFLRSGSFGEQYF.

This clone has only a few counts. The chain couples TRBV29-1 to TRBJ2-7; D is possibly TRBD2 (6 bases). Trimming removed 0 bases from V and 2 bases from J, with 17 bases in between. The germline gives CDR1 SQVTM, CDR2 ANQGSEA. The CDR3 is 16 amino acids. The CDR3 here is CSVEDSGRDLPYEQYF. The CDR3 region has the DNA TGCAGCGTTGAAGATTCGGGCCGGGACTTACCCTACGAGCAGTACTTC.

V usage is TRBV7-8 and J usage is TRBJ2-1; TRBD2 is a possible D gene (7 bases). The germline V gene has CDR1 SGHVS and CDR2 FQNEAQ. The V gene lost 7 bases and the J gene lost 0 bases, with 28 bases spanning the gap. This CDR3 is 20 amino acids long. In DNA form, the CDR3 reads TGTGCCAGCACCATCCCCCAAGGGGGGGCTCCCGAGGACTCCTACAATGAGCAGTTCTTC. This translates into CASTIPQGGAPEDSYNEQFF.

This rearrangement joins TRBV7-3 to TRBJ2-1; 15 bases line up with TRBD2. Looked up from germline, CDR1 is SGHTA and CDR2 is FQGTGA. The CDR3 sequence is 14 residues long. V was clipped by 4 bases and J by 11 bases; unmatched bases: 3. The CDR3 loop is CASSSGLAGGQQFF. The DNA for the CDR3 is TGTGCCAGCAGCTCGGGACTAGCGGGAGGTCAGCAGTTCTTC.

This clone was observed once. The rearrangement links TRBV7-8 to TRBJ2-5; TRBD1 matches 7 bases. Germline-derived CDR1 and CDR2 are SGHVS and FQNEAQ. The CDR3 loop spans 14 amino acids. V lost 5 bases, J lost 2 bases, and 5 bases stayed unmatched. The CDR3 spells CASSVRDRQETQYF. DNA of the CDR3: TGTGCCAGCAGCGTCCGGGACAGACAAGAGACCCAGTACTTC. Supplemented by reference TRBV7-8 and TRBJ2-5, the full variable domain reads GAGVSQSPRYKVAKRGQDVALRCDPISGHVSLFWYQQALGQGPEFLTYFQNEAQLDKSGLPSDRFFAERPEGSVSTLKIQRTQQEDSAVYLCASSVRDRQETQYFGPGTRLLVL.

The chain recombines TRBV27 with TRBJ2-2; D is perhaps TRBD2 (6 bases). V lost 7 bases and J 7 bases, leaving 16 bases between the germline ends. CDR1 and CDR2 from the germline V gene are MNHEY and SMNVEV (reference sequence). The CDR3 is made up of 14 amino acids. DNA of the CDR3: TGTGCCAGCACCTTGGGACTGCCCAACGGGGAGCTGTTTTTT. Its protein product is CASTLGLPNGELFF.

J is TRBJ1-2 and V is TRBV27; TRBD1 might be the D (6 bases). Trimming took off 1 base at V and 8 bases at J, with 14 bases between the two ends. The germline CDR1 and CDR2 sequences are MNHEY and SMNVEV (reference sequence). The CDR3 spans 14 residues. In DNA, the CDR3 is TGTGCCAGCAGTTTATTACAGGGATCGGGCGGCTACACCTTC. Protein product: CASSLLQGSGGYTF.